This T cell receptor beta chain was identified during a study of blood T cell repertoires in COVID-19. Study-level information: Nucleic acid was either cDNA or gDNA, and it came from T cells, B-cell-depleted T cells, or PBMCs.

In the original processing: The assay estimated nucleated cells by amplifying reference gene primers. This table comes from immunoSEQ multiplex PCR, and its TCRdb copy is limited to in-frame clones, with some not included. Clone size and the V and J calls come from that table; the DNA yielded D and trimming. The table records roughly 200,000 clones, roughly 84% of them present only once. Germline CDR1 is LNHDA and CDR2 is SQIVND (reference sequence). Losses at the gene ends were 7 bases for V and 9 bases for J; bases not matched to a gene: 10. This CDR3 spans 14 amino acids. The source is a human donor in a cohort sampled during active COVID-19. The specimen sequenced was peripheral blood. The V call is TRBV19, the J call TRBJ1-5; 9 positions match TRBD1. CDR3: CASKSQGAAGPQHF. The CDR3 region has the DNA TGTGCCAGTAAATCACAGGGGGCCGCTGGGCCCCAGCATTTT.